Described below is a single T cell receptor (beta chain) sequence and its context. Its antigen is unidentified. This entry is derived from a study of STAT5B mutations in CD4+ large granular lymphocyte leukemia. Study background: Among healthy donors, a particular HLA allele went with more CDR3 'QG' motifs. Study observations and caveats: Top patient clones used TRBV06 genes more often: 8/27 versus 2/35 in controls. Data were not HLA-matched across samples.

Some clones are missing from TCRdb's copy, which holds only in-frame ones; the method was immunoSEQ multiplex PCR. This sample carries 21,000 or so clones, 79% of them seen once, and the ten largest clones take roughly 0.43%. Germline V CDR1 and CDR2: SNHLY, FYNNEI. The CDR3 is made up of 15 amino acids. Trimming took 5 bases from V and 2 from J, leaving 15 bases between them. The clonotype originates from a human donor in good health. The sample comprised CD4+ T cells from blood buffy coats. The gene calls are TRBV2 and TRBJ2-5; the D gene is possibly TRBD1 (6 bases). The CDR3 loop is CASSSLQGLQETQYF. CDR3 nucleotide sequence: TGTGCCAGCAGTTCACTACAGGGATTGCAAGAGACCCAGTACTTC.